This section outlines one T cell receptor beta chain sequence together with its context. The ends lost 1 base at V and 7 bases at J; junction bases unmatched: 3. CDR3 length: 13 amino acids. CDR1 and CDR2 from the germline V gene are SGDLS and YYNGEE. In the study's own analysis: The authors estimated nucleated cell counts from reference gene primer amplification. The repertoire was sequenced with immunoSEQ multiplex PCR; TCRdb's copy has only in-frame clones and lacks some. Clonal size and the V and J genes are those of that table, whereas D and trimming came from the DNA. The sample has fewer than 200,000 clones; about 87% are singletons. This sample was included in a study of blood T cell repertoires in COVID-19. Background on the study: Whether acute or convalescent, the COVID-19 samples came from the United States, Italy and Spain. The analysed material was cDNA or gDNA that came from T cells, B-cell-depleted T cells, or PBMCs.

This TCR came from a woman in her 70s with COVID-19, enrolled during active disease. The V gene is TRBV9, the J gene TRBJ1-2, with 8 bases fitting TRBD1. What was sequenced was peripheral blood. The CDR3 spells CASSVQGAPGYTF. Here the CDR3 DNA reads TGTGCCAGCAGCGTACAGGGGGCGCCTGGCTACACCTTC.